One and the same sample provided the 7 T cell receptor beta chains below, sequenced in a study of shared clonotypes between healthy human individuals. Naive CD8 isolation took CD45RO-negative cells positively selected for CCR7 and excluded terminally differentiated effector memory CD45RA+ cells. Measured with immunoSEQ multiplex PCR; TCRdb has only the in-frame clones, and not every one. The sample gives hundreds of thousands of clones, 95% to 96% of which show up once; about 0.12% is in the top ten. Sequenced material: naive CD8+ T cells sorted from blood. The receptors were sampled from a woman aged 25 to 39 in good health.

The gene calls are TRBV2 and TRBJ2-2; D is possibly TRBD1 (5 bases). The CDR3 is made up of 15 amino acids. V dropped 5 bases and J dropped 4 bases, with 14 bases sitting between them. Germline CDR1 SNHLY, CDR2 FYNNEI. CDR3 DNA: TGTGCCAGCAGTACAGGCAGGTGGAGCACCGGGGAGCTGTTTTTT. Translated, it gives CASSTGRWSTGELFF.

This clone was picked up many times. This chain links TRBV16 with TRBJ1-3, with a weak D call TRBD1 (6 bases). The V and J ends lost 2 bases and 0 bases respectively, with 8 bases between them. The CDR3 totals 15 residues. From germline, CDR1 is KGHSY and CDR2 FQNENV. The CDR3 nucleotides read TGTGCCAGCAGCCAAAGGGGGGACTCTGGAAACACCATATATTTT. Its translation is CASSQRGDSGNTIYF.

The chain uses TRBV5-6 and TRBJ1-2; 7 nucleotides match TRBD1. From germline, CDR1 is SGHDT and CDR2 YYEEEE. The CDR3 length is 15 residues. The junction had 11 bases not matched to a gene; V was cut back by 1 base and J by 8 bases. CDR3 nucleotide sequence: TGTGCCAGCAGCTTGTACAGGGGCTTAATGGTGGGCTACACCTTC. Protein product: CASSLYRGLMVGYTF. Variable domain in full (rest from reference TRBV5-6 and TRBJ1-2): DAGVTQSPTHLIKTRGQQVTLRCSPKSGHDTVSWYQQALGQGPQFIFQYYEEEERQRGNFPDRFSGHQFPNYSSELNVNALLLGDSALYLCASSLYRGLMVGYTFGSGTRLTVV.

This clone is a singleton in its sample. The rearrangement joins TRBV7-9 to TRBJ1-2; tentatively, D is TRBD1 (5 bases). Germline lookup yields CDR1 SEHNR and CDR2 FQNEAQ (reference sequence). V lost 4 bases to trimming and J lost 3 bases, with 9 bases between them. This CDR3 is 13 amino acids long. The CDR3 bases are TGTGCCAGCAGCTGGGGAGGGGACTATGGCTACACCTTC. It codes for CASSWGGDYGYTF.

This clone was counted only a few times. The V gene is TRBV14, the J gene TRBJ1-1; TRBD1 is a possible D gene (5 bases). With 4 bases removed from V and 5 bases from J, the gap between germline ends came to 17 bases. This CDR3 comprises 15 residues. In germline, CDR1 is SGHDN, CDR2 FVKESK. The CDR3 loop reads CASSLQDPRWTEAFF. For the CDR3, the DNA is TGTGCCAGCAGCCTACAGGATCCCCGATGGACTGAAGCTTTCTTT.

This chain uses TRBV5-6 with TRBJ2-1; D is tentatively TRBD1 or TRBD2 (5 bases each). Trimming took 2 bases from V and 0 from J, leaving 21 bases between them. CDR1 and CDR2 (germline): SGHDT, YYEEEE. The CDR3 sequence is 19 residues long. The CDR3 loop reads CASSFLTIGGGHSYNEQFF. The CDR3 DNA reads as TGTGCCAGCAGCTTCCTGACTATTGGGGGTGGTCACTCCTACAATGAGCAGTTCTTC.

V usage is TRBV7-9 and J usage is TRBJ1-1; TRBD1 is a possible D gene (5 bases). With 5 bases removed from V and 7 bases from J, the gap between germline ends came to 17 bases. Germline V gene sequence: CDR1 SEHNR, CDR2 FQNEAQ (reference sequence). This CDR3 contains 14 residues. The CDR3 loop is CASSQITGNGEAFF. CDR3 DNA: TGTGCCAGCAGCCAGATCACAGGCAATGGTGAAGCTTTCTTT.